This TCR beta chain was captured in a study of blood T cell repertoires in COVID-19. On the study more broadly: Samples came from the United States, Italy and Spain, spanning acute and convalescent COVID-19. Nucleic acid was either cDNA or gDNA, and it came from T cells, B-cell-depleted T cells, or PBMCs.

The junction had 3 bases not matched to a gene; V was cut back by 7 bases and J by 4 bases. CDR1 SEHNR and CDR2 FQNEAQ come from the germline V gene (reference sequence). The CDR3 covers 13 residues. In the authors' workflow: Researchers report that nucleated cell counts were estimated from reference gene primer amplification. Produced via immunoSEQ multiplex PCR; TCRdb's table is partial and in-frame only. D and trimming were read from the DNA, whereas the V and J calls and clone size are those reported in that table. The repertoire holds roughly 150,000 clones, with just under 90% as singletons. Sequencing input: peripheral blood. The TCR originated in a woman at least 80 years old with acute or convalescent COVID-19. The chain couples TRBV7-9 to TRBJ2-3, with 9 bases identical to TRBD1. CDR3 nucleotides: TGTGCCAGCAACCGACAGGGGGCAGATACGCAGTATTTT. Translated: CASNRQGADTQYF.